The 25 T cell receptor beta chains reported below all come from one sample, sequenced in a study of regulatory T cells in long-lasting Graves disease. Time point described: persistent/refractory GD, antithyroid drugs over 5 years with positive TRAb. Preparation of the TCR library used RNA extracted from PBMCs. Combining iRepertoire HTBI primers with Arm-PCR of CDR3 regions, the authors built TCR beta libraries. MiXCR was run by TCRdb on the multiplex PCR reads, yielding one entry per CDR3 protein. Among around 500,000 distinct CDR3 sequences, less than 25% were seen once, and the ten largest hold under 9%. The sequencing here drew on peripheral blood mononuclear cells (PBMCs), taken when the disease was refractory, from a patient treated with antithyroid drugs. These receptors all come from a female donor with Graves disease.

This clonotype was counted many times. The rearrangement links TRBV6-1 to TRBJ2-2, with D possibly being TRBD2 (5 bases). Looked up from germline, CDR1 is MNHNS and CDR2 is SASEGT. CDR3 length: 12 amino acids. The V gene lost 7 bases and the J gene lost 7 bases, with 10 bases spanning the gap. The CDR3 nucleotides are TGTGCCAGCACCGAAGGAGGCGGGGAGCTGTTTTTT. Translating it yields CASTEGGGELFF.

Points on this clonotype: This could be a read error, since a much larger clone is one nucleotide away. The chain has TRBV28 and TRBJ1-2, with TRBD1 identical over 7 bases. The V gene end was trimmed by 6 bases and the J gene end by 10 bases; junction bases not matched to a gene: 5. Germline-derived CDR1 and CDR2 are MDHEN and SYDVKM. The CDR3 length is 11 residues. This chain's CDR3 is CASSSTGYYTF. CDR3 in DNA: TGTGCCAGCAGCTCGACAGGGTACTACACCTTC.

This clonotype has a handful of counts. This chain uses TRBV7-3 with TRBJ2-7; 7 bases map to TRBD2. The trim removed 2 bases at V and 5 bases at J, leaving 9 bases unmatched. The CDR3 contains 15 residues. Germline V gene data show CDR1 as SGHTA and CDR2 as FQGTGA. CDR3 in DNA: TGTGCCAGCAGCTTAGATGCGGGACTATCCAACGAGCAGTACTTC. This encodes CASSLDAGLSNEQYF. The whole variable domain, remainder taken from reference TRBV7-3 and TRBJ2-7, is GAGVSQTPSNKVTEKGKYVELRCDPISGHTALYWYRQSLGQGPEFLIYFQGTGAADDSGLPNDRFFAVRPEGSVSTLKIQRTERGDSAVYLCASSLDAGLSNEQYFGPGTRLTVT.

The rearrangement links TRBV7-2 to TRBJ2-7, with D unresolved. The CDR3 totals 12 residues. With 6 bases removed from V and 3 bases from J, the gap between germline ends came to 9 bases. CDR1 SGHTA and CDR2 FQGNSA come from the germline V gene. The CDR3 bases are TGTGCCAGCAGTACAGCGAACTACGAGCAGTACTTC. Protein: CASSTANYEQYF.

V usage is TRBV7-3 and J usage is TRBJ2-2; no definite D call. The CDR3 extends over 12 amino acids. In germline, CDR1 is SGHTA, CDR2 FQGTGA. V shed 4 bases and J shed 6 bases, with 6 bases lying between them. CDR3 sequence (DNA): TGTGCCAGCAGCTCTAAACCCGGGGAGCTGTTTTTT. Amino acid sequence: CASSSKPGELFF.

This clonotype was observed at least ten times. This chain joins TRBV7-8 and TRBJ1-5; D perhaps matches TRBD1 (5 bases). The CDR3 contains 16 residues. With 3 bases removed from V and 0 bases from J, the gap between germline ends came to 12 bases. Germline CDR1 and CDR2: SGHVS and FQNEAQ. The CDR3 is CASSLRGSYSNQPQHF. In nucleotides, the CDR3 is TGTGCCAGCAGCTTGAGGGGATCCTATAGCAATCAGCCCCAGCATTTT.

The chain has TRBV27 and TRBJ2-2; 11 positions agree with TRBD2. The trim removed 5 bases at V and 0 bases at J, leaving 5 bases unmatched. Germline CDR1 is MNHEY and CDR2 is SMNVEV (reference sequence). The CDR3 covers 17 residues. The CDR3 loop reads CASSPASGRTNTGELFF. CDR3 DNA: TGTGCCAGCAGTCCCGCTAGCGGGAGGACGAACACCGGGGAGCTGTTTTTT.

The chain joins TRBV29-1 to TRBJ2-2; 7 bases agree with TRBD1. The length of the CDR3 is 14 residues. Per the germline V gene, CDR1 is SQVTM and CDR2 is ANQGSEA. With 3 bases clipped from V and 3 bases from J, the junction kept 4 bases outside the gene matches. The CDR3 is CSVDSQGDTGELFF. The DNA for the CDR3 is TGCAGCGTTGACTCGCAGGGGGACACCGGGGAGCTGTTTTTT.

The rearrangement uses TRBV6-1 and TRBJ2-5; the match to TRBD1 covers 8 bases. The J segment lost 5 bases and the V segment lost 7 bases, leaving 12 bases of the junction unmatched. Germline CDR1 and CDR2: MNHNS and SASEGT. This CDR3 has 15 residues. Here the CDR3 reads CASNPGQGRVETQYF. DNA of the CDR3: TGTGCCAGCAACCCTGGACAGGGCCGGGTGGAGACCCAGTACTTC.

This clonotype came up a few times. The V call is TRBV5-6, the J call TRBJ2-1; no clear D gene. The V gene's germline CDR1 is SGHDT and CDR2 YYEEEE. The CDR3 contains 13 residues. V lost 0 bases and J lost 4, with 5 bases in between. CDR3 nucleotide sequence: TGTGCCAGCAGCTTGGAAGATTACAATGAGCAGTTCTTC. Translation: CASSLEDYNEQFF.

The chain employs TRBV6-2 or TRBV6-3 and TRBJ1-5, with D maybe TRBD1 (5 bases). V was cut by 5 bases and J by 6 bases, with 26 bases left in between. Germline assignment: CDR1 MNHEY and CDR2 SVGEGT. The CDR3 has 18 amino acids. Written as DNA, the CDR3 is TGTGCCAGCAGTGAAGAACGAGGGGTCGTGCAGGGAGGTCAGCCCCAGCATTTT. Its translation: CASSEERGVVQGGQPQHF.

The rearrangement links TRBV29-1 to TRBJ1-1; D call uncertain. Germline-derived CDR1 and CDR2 are SQVTM and ANQGSEA. V was clipped by 2 bases and J by 5 bases, with 12 bases between them. This CDR3 contains 13 residues. The CDR3 is CSVESGMGTEAFF. The CDR3 DNA follows: TGCAGCGTTGAATCGGGTATGGGGACTGAAGCTTTCTTT.

This clonotype was picked up many times. The chain carries TRBV11-1 and TRBJ2-5; D remains unclear. Deletions cut 1 base from V and 2 bases from J, with 8 bases between. Germline CDR1 and CDR2: SGHAT and FQDESV (reference sequence). This CDR3 has 14 amino acids. The CDR3 protein is CASSLERAQETQYF. In nucleotides, the CDR3 is TGTGCCAGCAGCTTAGAACGGGCACAAGAGACCCAGTACTTC. Full variable domain (remainder filled in from reference TRBV11-1 and TRBJ2-5): EAEVAQSPRYKITEKSQAVAFWCDPISGHATLYWYRQILGQGPELLVQFQDESVVDDSQLPKDRFSAERLKGVDSTLKIQPAELGDSAMYLCASSLERAQETQYFGPGTRLLVL.

This clonotype was seen more than once but under ten times. The genes are TRBV4-2 and TRBJ2-7; D unclear. This CDR3 comprises 15 residues. V lost 0 bases to trimming and J lost 0 bases, with 9 bases between them. The germline V gene has CDR1 LGHNA and CDR2 YNFKEQ. The CDR3 region has the DNA TGTGCCAGCAGCCAAGACCCAGGTATCTCCTACGAGCAGTACTTC. Amino acid sequence: CASSQDPGISYEQYF.

The sample holds many counts of this clonotype. The chain joins TRBV2 to TRBJ2-5; 9 bases align to TRBD1. The CDR3 is made up of 15 amino acids. With V trimmed by 6 bases and J by 0 bases, 5 bases remained unmatched. Germline V gives CDR1 SNHLY, CDR2 FYNNEI. The CDR3 DNA reads TGTGCCAGCAGCGACAGGGGGAACCACCAAGAGACCCAGTACTTC. Translated: CASSDRGNHQETQYF.

In its sample, this clonotype was seen a few times. In nucleotides, the CDR3 is TGTGCCAGCAGCTTAGCAGGGGGCAAATACGAGCAGTACTTC. This sequence encodes CASSLAGGKYEQYF. The rearrangement links TRBV11-2 to TRBJ2-7, with 8 bases that match TRBD1. After removal of 1 base from V and 4 bases from J, the junction contained 3 bases not matched to a gene. The germline V gene encodes CDR1 SGHAT and CDR2 FQNNGV. CDR3 size: 14 residues.

This clonotype was seen repeatedly, ten times or more. The chain recombines TRBV12-3 or TRBV12-4 with TRBJ2-7; D is possibly TRBD1 or TRBD2 (5 bases each). CDR3 size: 14 residues. V shed 0 bases and J shed 6 bases, with 12 bases lying between them. The CDR3 region is CASSLAGPPVEQYF. The CDR3 bases are TGTGCCAGCAGTTTAGCGGGACCGCCGGTCGAGCAGTACTTC.

Many counts were recorded for this clonotype. V is TRBV6-2 or TRBV6-3 and J is TRBJ2-5; unclear D gene. V lost 7 bases and J 11 bases, leaving 17 bases between the germline ends. The CDR3 has 12 amino acids. Germline V gives CDR1 MNHEY, CDR2 SVGEGT. The CDR3 DNA reads as TGTGCCAGCACCTCTAACCGGGCGAATCAGTACTTC. It encodes CASTSNRANQYF.

A remark on this clonotype: A much larger clone lies a single base off, so this may be a read error. The genes are TRBV7-2 and TRBJ2-7, with 8 bases identical to TRBD2. This CDR3 region has 15 residues. Germline CDR1 and CDR2: SGHTA and FQGNSA. This CDR3 is CVSSLSAGVGYEQYF. The DNA for the CDR3 is TGTGTCAGCAGCTTATCAGCGGGAGTGGGCTACGAGCAGTACTTC.

A few counts support this clonotype. This chain connects TRBV24-1 to TRBJ2-7, with D unclear. V was pared by 0 bases and J by 13 bases, with 0 bases between. CDR1 and CDR2 (germline): KGHDR, SFDVKD. The CDR3 totals 8 residues. The CDR3 region has the DNA TGTGCCACCAGTGATTTGTACTTC. Its protein is CATSDLYF.

The rearrangement joins TRBV3-1 to TRBJ2-1; 11 bases agree with TRBD2. With 7 bases clipped from V and 4 bases from J, the junction kept 9 bases outside the gene matches. Germline assignment: CDR1 LGHDT and CDR2 YNNKEL (reference sequence). The CDR3 totals 16 residues. CDR3 loop: CASTNLAGGPYNEQFF. The CDR3 region has the DNA TGTGCCAGCACCAACTTAGCGGGAGGGCCATACAATGAGCAGTTCTTC.

The genes are TRBV6-1 and TRBJ1-1; 7 bases map to TRBD1. With 7 bases clipped from V and 1 base from J, the junction kept 3 bases outside the gene matches. Germline V gene sequence: CDR1 MNHNS, CDR2 SASEGT. This CDR3 contains 13 residues. The CDR3: CASTEGANTEAFF. CDR3 in DNA: TGTGCCAGCACCGAGGGGGCGAACACTGAAGCTTTCTTT.

This clonotype was counted many times. The rearrangement uses TRBV19 and TRBJ1-1, with 7 bases that match TRBD1. Germline V gene data show CDR1 as LNHDA and CDR2 as SQIVND (reference sequence). The CDR3 contains 18 residues. The CDR3 sequence: CATTAVRQGPRLNTEAFF. The CDR3 nucleotides are TGTGCTACGACTGCCGTCAGACAGGGCCCTCGATTGAACACTGAAGCTTTCTTT. Variable domain in full (rest from reference TRBV19 and TRBJ1-1): DGGITQSPKYLFRKEGQNVTLSCEQNLNHDAMYWYRQDPGQGLRLIYYSQIVNDFQKGDIAEGYSVSREKKESFPLTVTSAQKNPTAFYLCATTAVRQGPRLNTEAFFGQGTRLTVV.

V gene TRBV20-1 combines with J gene TRBJ2-7, with D possibly being TRBD2 (6 bases). CDR1 and CDR2 (germline): DFQATT, SNEGSKA (reference sequence). Trimming stripped 2 bases from V and 7 bases from J, with 12 bases between. This CDR3 spans 12 amino acids. The CDR3 DNA is TGCAGTGCTAGACATATTCGGGGGGAGCAGTACTTC. Its protein product is CSARHIRGEQYF.

This clonotype was observed many times. V gene TRBV18 combines with J gene TRBJ1-5; D is unresolved. Germline V gene data show CDR1 as KGHSH and CDR2 as LQKENI. The V end lost 1 base, the J end lost 5 bases, and 12 bases lay between the germline ends. The CDR3 has 15 amino acids. The CDR3 spells CASSPQSTVYQPQHF. CDR3 coding DNA: TGTGCCAGCTCACCACAGAGTACAGTTTATCAGCCCCAGCATTTT.